The rows below give T cell receptor beta chains drawn from one sample of a study of T-cell reconstitution after alpha-beta-depleted transplantation in children. TCRdb re-called the PCR reads with MiXCR, one entry per CDR3 protein. In the table there are about 610,000 distinct CDR3 sequences, about 10% of which are singletons. Here the sequenced sample was PBMCs from the stem cell graft donor, taken from the stem cell graft. The receptors stem from a human donor who donated a stem cell graft to a child with acute myeloid leukemia. The CDR3 runs from the conserved cysteine through the conserved F or W.

cdr3_length,j_call,v_call,cdr3_aa
14,TRBJ2-1,TRBV5-1,CASSRDRVNNEQFF
17,TRBJ2-1,TRBV4-3,CASSHPRAAGVPNEQFF
14,TRBJ2-1,TRBV5-1,CGQHSSGHYNEQFF
16,TRBJ1-1,TRBV29-1,CSVEGGQGQSDTEAFF
15,TRBJ2-6,TRBV7-2,CASSRLLIEANVLTF
13,TRBJ1-1,TRBV20-1,CSAPDRVGPEAFF
13,TRBJ2-7,TRBV6-5,CASSSGQPYEQYF
17,TRBJ2-7,TRBV5-1,CASSLAIGGVGPYEQYF
15,TRBJ2-1,TRBV6-2/TRBV6-3,CASSYSSGRYNEQFF
15,TRBJ2-7,TRBV4-2,CASSQVTGTSYEQYF
14,TRBJ1-1,TRBV6-1,CASSERPVNTEAFF
14,TRBJ2-1,TRBV27,CASTRTSGSGEQFF
14,TRBJ1-1,TRBV7-9,CASSRPGGRPEAFF
10,TRBJ2-3,TRBV29-1,CSVGKDTQYF
12,TRBJ1-2,TRBV20-1,CSASRQGASYTF
14,TRBJ2-7,TRBV29-1,CSVEGLAGAYEQYF
13,TRBJ1-5,TRBV28,CASSWGDNQPQHF
16,TRBJ2-7,TRBV20-1,CSARGQGSGYTYEQYF
15,TRBJ2-7,TRBV5-5,CASSRTGTGSYEQYF
12,TRBJ2-3,TRBV12-3/TRBV12-4,CASSPGLDTQYF
17,TRBJ2-3,TRBV20-1,CSASPLSTSGSSRTQYF
14,TRBJ2-7,TRBV9,CASSVVEGQVEQYF
13,TRBJ1-3,TRBV4-3,CASSQEPGNTIYF
17,TRBJ2-1,TRBV7-2,CASSPINSGAGHNEQFF
14,TRBJ2-3,TRBV6-1,CASSLRSSPDTQYF
17,TRBJ2-3,TRBV7-2,CASSSSRTGSIRDTQYF
15,TRBJ2-7,TRBV12-3/TRBV12-4,CASSYWTSGTGEQYF
13,TRBJ2-7,TRBV7-9,CASSTGPSYEQYF
14,TRBJ2-1,TRBV29-1,CSVEEDSSYNEQFF
16,TRBJ2-1,TRBV12-3/TRBV12-4,CASSFAAGVSNGEQFF
11,TRBJ1-2,TRBV12-3/TRBV12-4,CASTTGVGYTF
14,TRBJ1-2,TRBV28,CASTPGLINYGYTF
14,TRBJ2-1,TRBV27,CASSPETAFHEQFF
16,TRBJ2-1,TRBV4-3,CASSQGRVQGGNEQFF
14,TRBJ1-1,TRBV12-3/TRBV12-4,CASSFGGLRTEAFF
17,TRBJ1-4,TRBV5-5,CASSSTGVGTTNEKLFF
13,TRBJ1-2,TRBV12-3/TRBV12-4,CASTPGVGYGYTF
14,TRBJ1-5,TRBV12-3/TRBV12-4,CASSRTNKGQPQHF
16,TRBJ2-2,TRBV2,CASRRTTSGNTGELFF
13,TRBJ1-2,TRBV29-1,CSAKTGGPYGYTF